This entry describes one T cell receptor (beta chain). The specificity of this receptor is unknown. Base qualities are not at hand, and no much larger clone is one base apart. The immunoSEQ Assay, a bias-controlled multiplex PCR, was used to amplify TCRbeta CDR3 regions from genomic DNA. Per the original workflow: Within the assay, amplification of reference gene primers was used to estimate how many nucleated cells each sample contained. To quantify the absolute abundance of each unique TCRbeta CDR3 rearrangement, sequence reads were collapsed and filtered. For each sample, productive Simpson clonality was calculated as the square root of Simpson's diversity index across productive rearrangements. Drawn from immuneACCESS, this table holds only the in-frame rearrangements with V and J called that TCRdb kept. Clones are partly lost; checked studies trace under half to an unresolved V gene and leave the rest unexplained. The V and J calls and clone size come from that table; D and trimming were worked out from the DNA. For this sample the table gives about 100,000 clones, of which around 85% were detected only once. The ten largest clonotypes hold approximately 3.5% of the sample.

The sample originates from a study of blood T cell repertoires in COVID-19 (dated by TCRdb to the early 2020s). Looking at the study overall: Collaborator samples came from the United States, Italy and Spain and covered acute and convalescent phases of COVID-19. The prospective study material was composed of cDNA or gDNA derived from T cells, B-cell-depleted T cells, or PBMCs. Subjects who had been exposed to COVID-19, were actively infected with it, or had recovered from it provided the deeply sampled blood TCRbeta repertoires that made up the dataset. The repertoires were made available in a free public database intended to serve as a resource for research on the immune response to SARS-CoV-2. Samples came from the ongoing ImmuneRACE study (first 160 participants) plus 1,254 subjects from 6 global collaborators. Sample metadata almost always included a de-identified subject ID, COVID-19 status, age in years and sex. Where HLA class I and class II types were available, the types were taken from metadata supplied by the sample provider, not from assay-based typing.

Each collaborating institution followed its own protocols to collect whole blood in K2EDTA tubes. For TCRbeta analysis, collaborators shipped samples as frozen whole blood, isolated PBMCs, or DNA extracted from either of those sample types. Broader findings and caveats from the paper: The quantity of clinical and demographic metadata differed by source and by participant and was supplied without curation.

Input material: peripheral blood. The TCR was taken from a woman of 80 years or more with active or convalescent COVID-19.

The CDR3 amino acid sequence is: CASSRGQDYEKLFF. The nucleotide sequence is TGTGCCAGCAGCCGGGGACAGGACTATGAAAAACTGTTTTTT. The V gene is TRBV5-5 and the J gene is TRBJ1-4; 8 of the junction bases match TRBD1. The germline V and J ends show losses of 4 bases and 6 bases respectively, and no gene match explains 5 bases of the junction. Measured from the cysteine to the phenylalanine, the CDR3 is 14 residues long. Of all the DNA, just the CDR3 is kept, 42 bases in frame from base 1. CDR1 and CDR2 were assigned from the germline V gene (reference sequence) as SGHKS and YYEKEE.